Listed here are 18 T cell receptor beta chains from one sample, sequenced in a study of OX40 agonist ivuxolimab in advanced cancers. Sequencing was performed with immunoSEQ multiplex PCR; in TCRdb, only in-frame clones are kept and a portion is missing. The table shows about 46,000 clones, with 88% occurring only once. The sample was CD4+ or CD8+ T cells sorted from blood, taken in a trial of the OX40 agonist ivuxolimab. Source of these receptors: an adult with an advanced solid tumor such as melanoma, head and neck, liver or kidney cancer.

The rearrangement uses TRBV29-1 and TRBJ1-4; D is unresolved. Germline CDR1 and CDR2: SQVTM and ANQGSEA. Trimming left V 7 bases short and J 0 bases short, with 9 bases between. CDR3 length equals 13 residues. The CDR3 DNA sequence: TGCAGCGCCAGACACTCAACTAATGAAAAACTGTTTTTT. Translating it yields CSARHSTNEKLFF.

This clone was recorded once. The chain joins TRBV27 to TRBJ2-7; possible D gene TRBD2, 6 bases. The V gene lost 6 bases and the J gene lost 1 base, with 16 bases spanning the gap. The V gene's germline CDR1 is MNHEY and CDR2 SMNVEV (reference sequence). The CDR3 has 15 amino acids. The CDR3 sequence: CASSLAVNDSYEQYF. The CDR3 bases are TGTGCCAGCAGCTTAGCGGTTAATGATTCCTACGAGCAGTACTTC.

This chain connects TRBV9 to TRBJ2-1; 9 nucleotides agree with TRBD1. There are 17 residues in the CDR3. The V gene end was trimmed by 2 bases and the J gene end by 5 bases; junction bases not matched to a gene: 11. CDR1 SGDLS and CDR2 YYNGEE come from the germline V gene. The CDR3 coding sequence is TGTGCCAGCAGCGTTGCCATACAGGGGGCTGGAGACAATGAGCAGTTCTTC. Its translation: CASSVAIQGAGDNEQFF.

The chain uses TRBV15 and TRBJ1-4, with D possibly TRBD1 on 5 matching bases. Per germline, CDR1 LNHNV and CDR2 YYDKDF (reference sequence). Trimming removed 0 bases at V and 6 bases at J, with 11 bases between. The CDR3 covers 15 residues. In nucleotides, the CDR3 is TGTGCCACCAGCAGAGATGGGCAGGGTGATGAAAAACTGTTTTTT. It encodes CATSRDGQGDEKLFF.

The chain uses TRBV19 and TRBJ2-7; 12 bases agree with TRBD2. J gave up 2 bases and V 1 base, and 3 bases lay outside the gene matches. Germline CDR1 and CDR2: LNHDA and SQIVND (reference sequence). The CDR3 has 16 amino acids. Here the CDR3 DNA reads TGTGCCAGTAGTATAGCTAGCGGGAGGGCCGCCTACGAGCAGTACTTC. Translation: CASSIASGRAAYEQYF.

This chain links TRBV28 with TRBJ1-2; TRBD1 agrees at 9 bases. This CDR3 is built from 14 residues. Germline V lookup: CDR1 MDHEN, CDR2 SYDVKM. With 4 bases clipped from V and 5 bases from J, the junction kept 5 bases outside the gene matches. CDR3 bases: TGTGCCAGCAGTTCCCTTGGACAGGGGTATGGCTACACCTTC. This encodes CASSSLGQGYGYTF.

The CDR3 DNA reads TGTGCCAGCAGCTTAGCACCCTTTGGAGAAAACACCATATATTTT. It yields the protein CASSLAPFGENTIYF. V is TRBV11-2 and J is TRBJ1-3; D gene uncertain. Germline CDR1 reads SGHAT; CDR2 reads FQNNGV. The V gene lost 1 base and the J gene lost 6 bases, with 13 bases spanning the gap. The CDR3 has 15 residues. The full variable domain, in which reference TRBV11-2 and TRBJ1-3 provide the parts outside the CDR3, is EAGVAQSPRYKIIEKRQSVAFWCNPISGHATLYWYQQILGQGPKLLIQFQNNGVVDDSQLPKDRFSAERLKGVDSTLKIQPAKLEDSAVYLCASSLAPFGENTIYFGEGSWLTVV.

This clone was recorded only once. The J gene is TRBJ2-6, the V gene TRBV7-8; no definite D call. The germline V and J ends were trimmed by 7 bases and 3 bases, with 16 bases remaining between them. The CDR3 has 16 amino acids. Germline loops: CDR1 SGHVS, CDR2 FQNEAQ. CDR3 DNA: TGTGCCAGCATAAAGGGCCTCGCCTTTGGGGCCAACGTCCTGACTTTC. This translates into CASIKGLAFGANVLTF.

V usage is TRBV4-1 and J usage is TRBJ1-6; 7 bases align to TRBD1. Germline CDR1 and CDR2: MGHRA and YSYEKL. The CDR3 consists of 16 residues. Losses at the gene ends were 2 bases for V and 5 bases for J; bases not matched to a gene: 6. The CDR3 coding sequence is TGCGCCAGCAGCCAACGGGGGACAGTTAATAATTCACCCCTCCACTTT. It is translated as CASSQRGTVNNSPLHF.

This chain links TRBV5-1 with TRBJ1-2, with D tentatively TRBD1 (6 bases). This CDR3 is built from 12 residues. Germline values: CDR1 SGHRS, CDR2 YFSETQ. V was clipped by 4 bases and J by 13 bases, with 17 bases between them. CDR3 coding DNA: TGCGCCAGCAGCGTAGAAGGAACAGGGTTCACCTTC. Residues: CASSVEGTGFTF.

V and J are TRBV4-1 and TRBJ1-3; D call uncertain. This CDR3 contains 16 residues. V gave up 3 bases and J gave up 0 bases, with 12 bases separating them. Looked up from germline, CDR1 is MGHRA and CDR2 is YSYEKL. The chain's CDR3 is CASSQMGSVSGNTIYF. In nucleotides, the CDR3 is TGCGCCAGCAGCCAGATGGGGTCTGTCTCTGGAAACACCATATATTTT.

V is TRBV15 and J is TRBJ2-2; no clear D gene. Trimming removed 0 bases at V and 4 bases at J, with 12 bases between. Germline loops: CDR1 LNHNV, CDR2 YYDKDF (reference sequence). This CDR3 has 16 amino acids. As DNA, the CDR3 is TGTGCCACCAGCAGAGATTTAATGGGTGTCACCGGGGAGCTGTTTTTT. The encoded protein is CATSRDLMGVTGELFF.

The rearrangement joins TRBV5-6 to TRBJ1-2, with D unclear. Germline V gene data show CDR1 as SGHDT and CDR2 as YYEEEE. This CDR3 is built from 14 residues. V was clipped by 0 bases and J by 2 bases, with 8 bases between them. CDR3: CASSLDTKNYGYTF. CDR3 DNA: TGTGCCAGCAGCTTGGACACGAAGAACTATGGCTACACCTTC.

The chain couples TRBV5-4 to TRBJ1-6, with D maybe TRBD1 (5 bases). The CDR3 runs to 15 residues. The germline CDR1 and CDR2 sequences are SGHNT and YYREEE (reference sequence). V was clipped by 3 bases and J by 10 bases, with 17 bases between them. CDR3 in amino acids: CASSSPAGGGSPLHF. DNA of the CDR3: TGTGCCAGCAGCTCCCCCGCGGGGGGTGGATCACCCCTCCACTTT.

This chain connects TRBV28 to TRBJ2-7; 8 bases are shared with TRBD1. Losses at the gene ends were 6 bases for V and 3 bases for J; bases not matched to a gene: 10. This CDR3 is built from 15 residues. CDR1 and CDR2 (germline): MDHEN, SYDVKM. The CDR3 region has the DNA TGTGCCAGCAGGGCAGGGGGCGCGACGGTCTACGAGCAGTACTTC. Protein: CASRAGGATVYEQYF.

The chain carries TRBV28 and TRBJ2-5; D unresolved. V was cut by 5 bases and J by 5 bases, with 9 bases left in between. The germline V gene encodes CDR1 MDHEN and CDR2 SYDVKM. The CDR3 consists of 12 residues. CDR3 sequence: CASSTPSETQYF. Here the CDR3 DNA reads TGTGCCAGCAGTACCCCAAGCGAGACCCAGTACTTC.

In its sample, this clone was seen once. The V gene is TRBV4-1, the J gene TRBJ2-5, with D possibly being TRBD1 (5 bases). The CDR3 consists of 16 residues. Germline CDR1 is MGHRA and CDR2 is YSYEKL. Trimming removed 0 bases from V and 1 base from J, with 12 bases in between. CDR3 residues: CASSQETGRAQETQYF. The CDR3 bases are TGCGCCAGCAGCCAAGAAACTGGCAGGGCCCAAGAGACCCAGTACTTC.

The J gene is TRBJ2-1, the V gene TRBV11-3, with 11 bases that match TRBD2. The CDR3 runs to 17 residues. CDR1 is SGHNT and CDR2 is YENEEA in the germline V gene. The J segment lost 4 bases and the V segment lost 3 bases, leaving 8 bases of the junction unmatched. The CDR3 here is CASSLARGTSGYNEQFF. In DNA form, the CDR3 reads TGTGCCAGCAGCTTGGCTAGGGGGACTAGCGGTTACAATGAGCAGTTCTTC.